These 8 T cell receptor beta chains were all obtained from the same sample, sequenced in a study of blood T cell repertoires in COVID-19. Some clones are missing from TCRdb's copy, which holds only in-frame ones; the method was immunoSEQ multiplex PCR. The sample has under 300,000 clones; more than 65% are singletons. Sequencing was done on a sample of peripheral blood. The receptor set was obtained from a man aged 35 to 55 who had recovered from COVID-19.

The chain uses TRBV6-5 and TRBJ1-2; possibly TRBD1 for D (6 bases). The V gene lost 6 bases and the J gene lost 5 bases, with 16 bases spanning the gap. The CDR3 runs to 14 residues. Germline CDR1 is MNHEY and CDR2 is SVGAGI. In DNA form, the CDR3 reads TGTGCCAGCAGAGACGGACAGCCCGGTTATGGCTACACCTTC. Translation gives CASRDGQPGYGYTF.

The chain recombines TRBV11-2 with TRBJ1-1; TRBD1 matches 9 bases. Germline loops: CDR1 SGHAT, CDR2 FQNNGV. CDR3 length equals 17 residues. Trimming took 4 bases from V and 1 from J; bases not matched to a gene: 10. CDR3 DNA: TGTGCCAGCAGCTCACCGGGACAGGGACCCAAGAACACTGAAGCTTTCTTT. Translated, it gives CASSSPGQGPKNTEAFF. Supplemented by reference TRBV11-2 and TRBJ1-1, the full variable domain reads EAGVAQSPRYKIIEKRQSVAFWCNPISGHATLYWYQQILGQGPKLLIQFQNNGVVDDSQLPKDRFSAERLKGVDSTLKIQPAKLEDSAVYLCASSSPGQGPKNTEAFFGQGTRLTVV.

This chain links TRBV6-1 with TRBJ1-1; 8 bases line up with TRBD1. V lost 2 bases, J lost 6 bases, and 5 bases stayed unmatched. The CDR3 is 14 residues long. CDR1 is MNHNS, CDR2 SASEGT, per germline. This CDR3 reads CASSERQGASEAFF. DNA of the CDR3: TGTGCCAGCAGTGAACGGCAGGGGGCATCTGAAGCTTTCTTT.

The chain carries TRBV10-3 and TRBJ2-1, with 7 bases that match TRBD2. The J segment lost 2 bases and the V segment lost 3 bases, leaving 4 bases of the junction unmatched. This CDR3 spans 15 amino acids. CDR1 is ENHRY and CDR2 is SYGVKD in the germline V gene. The CDR3: CAISEVGGTYNEQFF. As DNA, the CDR3 is TGTGCCATCAGTGAAGTGGGAGGGACCTACAATGAGCAGTTCTTC.

The rearrangement links TRBV2 to TRBJ2-1, with TRBD2 matching over 10 bases. Germline-derived CDR1 and CDR2 are SNHLY and FYNNEI. With V trimmed by 6 bases and J by 7 bases, 12 bases remained unmatched. The CDR3 has 16 residues. CDR3 DNA: TGTGCCAGCAGGGGACGCCCAGCGGGAGGGCGGAATGAGCAGTTCTTC. Translated, it gives CASRGRPAGGRNEQFF.

V usage is TRBV29-1 and J usage is TRBJ2-7; 11 bases fit TRBD1. Germline V gene sequence: CDR1 SQVTM, CDR2 ANQGSEA. The CDR3 loop spans 16 amino acids. With 0 bases clipped from V and 4 bases from J, the junction kept 8 bases outside the gene matches. In nucleotides, the CDR3 is TGCAGCGTTGAAGACTTAGCTGGACAGGGGGCGTACGAGCAGTACTTC. This gives the protein CSVEDLAGQGAYEQYF.

V gene TRBV7-2 combines with J gene TRBJ1-3, with D perhaps matching TRBD1 (6 bases). Trimming took 5 bases from V and 2 from J, leaving 10 bases between them. Per the germline V gene, CDR1 is SGHTA and CDR2 is FQGNSA. The CDR3 extends over 14 amino acids. CDR3 bases: TGTGCCAGCAGCCCGGACAGTCCTGGAAACACCATATATTTT. Its protein product is CASSPDSPGNTIYF. The full variable domain, rest sourced from reference TRBV7-2 and TRBJ1-3, is GAGVSQSPSNKVTEKGKDVELRCDPISGHTALYWYRQSLGQGLEFLIYFQGNSAPDKSGLPSDRFSAERTGGSVSTLTIQRTQQEDSAVYLCASSPDSPGNTIYFGEGSWLTVV.

The chain couples TRBV5-1 to TRBJ2-5; tentative D call: TRBD2 (5 bases). The CDR3 is 14 residues long. Between the trimmed V and J ends, which lost 4 bases and 2 bases, there was a span of 12 bases. Germline V gives CDR1 SGHRS, CDR2 YFSETQ. Written as DNA, the CDR3 is TGCGCCAGCAGCGGCACTAGGGAGCAAGAGACCCAGTACTTC. This translates into CASSGTREQETQYF. Complete variable domain (other parts from reference TRBV5-1 and TRBJ2-5): KAGVTQTPRYLIKTRGQQVTLSCSPISGHRSVSWYQQTPGQGLQFLFEYFSETQRNKGNFPGRFSGRQFSNSRSEMNVSTLELGDSALYLCASSGTREQETQYFGPGTRLLVL.